What follows are 23 T cell receptor beta chains derived from one specimen sequenced in a study of cytomegalovirus exposure and HLA in healthy donors (dated by TCRdb to about 2017). The method behind the library was the immunoSEQ multiplex PCR assay. For the multiplex PCR, a mixture combining 60 forward primers for TCR Vbeta segments and 13 reverse primers for TCR Jbeta segments was used. The table comes from immuneACCESS by way of TCRdb, which keeps in-frame sequences with V and J called. Part of the clones is missing from these tables; in studies checked, under half for an unresolved V gene and the rest for unknown reasons. This sample's table contains more than 40,000 clones. The top ten clones comprise around 26% of the sample. Source material: PBMCs. The source of these receptors is a man in his forties in good health and CMV-seropositive.

The chain links TRBV28 to TRBJ2-2, with TRBD2 identical over 7 bases. The CDR3 has 14 amino acids. Germline CDR1 is MDHEN and CDR2 is SYDVKM. Trimming took 5 bases from V and 7 from J; bases not matched to a gene: 7. The CDR3 sequence: CASSSGLEVGELFF. DNA of the CDR3: TGTGCCAGCAGTAGTGGACTAGAGGTCGGGGAGCTGTTTTTT. The entire variable domain, with the rest obtained from reference TRBV28 and TRBJ2-2, is as follows: DVKVTQSSRYLVKRTGEKVFLECVQDMDHENMFWYRQDPGLGLRLIYFSYDVKMKEKGDIPEGYSVSREKKERFSLILESASTNQTSMYLCASSSGLEVGELFFGEGSRLTVL.

The rearrangement links TRBV6-5 to TRBJ1-2; D gene ambiguous. CDR3 length equals 13 residues. V lost 2 bases and J lost 5, with 9 bases in between. Germline loops: CDR1 MNHEY, CDR2 SVGAGI. This CDR3 reads CASSYGQAYGYTF. The CDR3 DNA is TGTGCCAGCAGTTACGGGCAGGCTTATGGCTACACCTTC.

The chain links TRBV5-1 to TRBJ1-1; tentatively, D is TRBD1 (5 bases). The CDR3 is 17 amino acids. CDR1 and CDR2 (germline): SGHRS, YFSETQ. V dropped 3 bases and J dropped 2 bases, with 20 bases sitting between them. The CDR3, as DNA: TGCGCCAGCAGCTCTCGGTACGGGGGATCCCCTAACACTGAAGCTTTCTTT. Its protein is CASSSRYGGSPNTEAFF.

The chain uses TRBV7-9 and TRBJ1-5; D gene ambiguous. Trimming removed 4 bases at V and 3 bases at J, with 13 bases between. Germline V gene data show CDR1 as SEHNR and CDR2 as FQNEAQ (reference sequence). This CDR3 is built from 15 residues. The CDR3: CASSSRGGPNQPQHF. The CDR3, as DNA: TGTGCCAGCAGCTCCCGAGGAGGGCCCAATCAGCCCCAGCATTTT.

The chain employs TRBV6-5 and TRBJ2-3, with 9 bases lining up with TRBD1. Germline CDR1 and CDR2: MNHEY and SVGAGI. The V gene end was trimmed by 10 bases and the J gene end by 7 bases; junction bases not matched to a gene: 12. This CDR3 has 14 residues. The DNA for the CDR3 is TGTGCCACGTTTAAACAGGGGGCTAGTAATACGCAGTATTTT. Protein sequence: CATFKQGASNTQYF.

This chain connects TRBV9 to TRBJ1-5; D remains unclear. V lost 4 bases to trimming and J lost 0 bases, with 14 bases between them. The CDR3 loop spans 16 amino acids. The germline CDR1 and CDR2 sequences are SGDLS and YYNGEE. CDR3: CASSPGGSGSNQPQHF. For the CDR3, the DNA is TGTGCCAGCAGCCCCGGAGGGTCCGGTAGCAATCAGCCCCAGCATTTT. Variable domain in full (rest from reference TRBV9 and TRBJ1-5): DSGVTQTPKHLITATGQRVTLRCSPRSGDLSVYWYQQSLDQGLQFLIQYYNGEERAKGNILERFSAQQFPDLHSELNLSSLELGDSALYFCASSPGGSGSNQPQHFGDGTRLSIL.

The rearrangement links TRBV28 to TRBJ1-5; 9 positions match TRBD1. The CDR3 has 19 residues. The V segment lost 3 bases and the J segment 2 bases; nucleotides outside the gene matches: 14. CDR1 is MDHEN and CDR2 is SYDVKM in the germline V gene. In DNA form, the CDR3 reads TGTGCCAGCAGTTTCCCGGGACAGGGCCCCTCAGGGGGCAATCAGCCCCAGCATTTT. It codes for CASSFPGQGPSGGNQPQHF. The whole variable domain, filled in from reference TRBV28 and TRBJ1-5, reads DVKVTQSSRYLVKRTGEKVFLECVQDMDHENMFWYRQDPGLGLRLIYFSYDVKMKEKGDIPEGYSVSREKKERFSLILESASTNQTSMYLCASSFPGQGPSGGNQPQHFGDGTRLSIL.

The rearrangement uses TRBV7-9 and TRBJ2-5, with 8 bases matching TRBD2. From germline, CDR1 is SEHNR and CDR2 FQNEAQ (reference sequence). This CDR3 contains 16 residues. Trimming removed 2 bases from V and 1 base from J; junction bases left unmatched: 6. The CDR3 nucleotides read TGTGCCAGCAGCTTATCTGGCGGGGGGATCCAAGAGACCCAGTACTTC. Protein product: CASSLSGGGIQETQYF.

The CDR3 region is CFWGGPKNIQYF. The CDR3 nucleotides are TGTTTCTGGGGGGGGCCGAAAAACATTCAGTACTTC. The V call is TRBV6-6, the J call TRBJ2-4, with a possible D match to TRBD2 (7 bases). Germline V lookup: CDR1 MNHNY, CDR2 SVGAGI (reference sequence). This CDR3 is built from 12 residues.

CDR3 nucleotide sequence: TGTGCCTGGAGTGTACTAGACGGGCCGGCCGAGCAGTACTTC. This gives the protein CAWSVLDGPAEQYF. V is TRBV30 and J is TRBJ2-7; possibly TRBD2 for D (5 bases). The CDR3 totals 14 residues. From germline, CDR1 is GTSNPN and CDR2 SVGIG (reference sequence). Trimming took 0 bases from V and 6 from J, leaving 15 bases between them.

The chain is built from TRBV15 and TRBJ1-1; tentative D call: TRBD1 (6 bases). Trimming removed 1 base from V and 1 base from J, with 10 bases in between. CDR1 and CDR2 (germline): LNHNV, YYDKDF (reference sequence). This CDR3 comprises 15 residues. CDR3 nucleotides: TGTGCCACCAGCAGAGCCGACAGGCAGAACACTGAAGCTTTCTTT. It translates to CATSRADRQNTEAFF.

The chain links TRBV7-6 to TRBJ1-3; D may be TRBD1 (5 bases). Germline CDR1 and CDR2: SGHVS and FNYEAQ. V lost 5 bases and J 5 bases, leaving 13 bases between the germline ends. The CDR3 is made up of 14 amino acids. For the CDR3, the DNA is TGTGCCAGCAGCCTCAGCGGGGGGAGAAACACCATATATTTT. Encoded protein: CASSLSGGRNTIYF.

The rearrangement links TRBV7-3 to TRBJ2-3; 14 bases agree with TRBD2. Germline lookup yields CDR1 SGHTA and CDR2 FQGTGA. J was trimmed by 0 bases and V by 3 bases; bases with no gene match: 5. The CDR3 consists of 18 residues. The chain's CDR3 is CASSFSGTSGSSTDTQYF. The CDR3 bases are TGTGCCAGCAGCTTCTCCGGGACTAGCGGGAGTAGCACAGATACGCAGTATTTT.

The genes are TRBV27 and TRBJ1-5, with a weak D call TRBD1 (6 bases). Trimming removed 2 bases at V and 9 bases at J, with 20 bases between. This CDR3 contains 16 residues. The germline V gene encodes CDR1 MNHEY and CDR2 SMNVEV (reference sequence). Here the CDR3 DNA reads TGTGCCAGCAGTTTAGGCTCGGGGGGCCCCAACCGGCCCCAGCATTTT. Encoded protein: CASSLGSGGPNRPQHF.

The chain is built from TRBV28 and TRBJ2-7, with D maybe TRBD1 (5 bases). Germline CDR1 and CDR2: MDHEN and SYDVKM. The CDR3 is 12 residues long. V was trimmed by 10 bases and J by 3 bases, leaving 13 bases between them. As DNA, the CDR3 is TGTGCCAACAGCCCGACAGACTACGAGCAGTACTTC. It is translated as CANSPTDYEQYF.

The V and J genes are TRBV7-9 and TRBJ2-7; tentative D call: TRBD2 (5 bases). Germline lookup yields CDR1 SEHNR and CDR2 FQNEAQ (reference sequence). This CDR3 contains 15 residues. Trimming removed 2 bases at V and 5 bases at J, with 16 bases between. CDR3 DNA sequence: TGTGCCAGCAGCTTATTGGGAGCGGCGAGGGACGAGCAGTACTTC. Translated: CASSLLGAARDEQYF. Drawing the rest from reference TRBV7-9 and TRBJ2-7, the complete variable domain is DTGVSQNPRHKITKRGQNVTFRCDPISEHNRLYWYRQTLGQGPEFLTYFQNEAQLEKSRLLSDRFSAERPKGSFSTLEIQRTEQGDSAMYLCASSLLGAARDEQYFGPGTRLTVT.

The genes are TRBV2 and TRBJ2-3, with 7 nucleotides matching TRBD2. Losses at the gene ends were 6 bases for V and 3 bases for J; bases not matched to a gene: 9. CDR1 and CDR2 from the germline V gene are SNHLY and FYNNEI. This CDR3 region has 15 residues. CDR3 sequence: CASSPLAALTDTQYF. CDR3 nucleotides: TGTGCCAGCAGCCCCCTAGCGGCTCTAACAGATACGCAGTATTTT. Complete variable domain (other parts from reference TRBV2 and TRBJ2-3): EPEVTQTPSHQVTQMGQEVILRCVPISNHLYFYWYRQILGQKVEFLVSFYNNEISEKSEIFDDQFSVERPDGSNFTLKIRSTKLEDSAMYFCASSPLAALTDTQYFGPGTRLTVL.

This sequence joins TRBV7-9 and TRBJ2-7; 7 nucleotides line up with TRBD1. With 2 bases clipped from V and 2 bases from J, the junction kept 3 bases outside the gene matches. CDR3 length: 14 residues. The V gene's germline CDR1 is SEHNR and CDR2 FQNEAQ (reference sequence). CDR3 DNA sequence: TGTGCCAGCAGCTTATCCGGGACAGCCTACGAGCAGTACTTC. Its translation: CASSLSGTAYEQYF.

The V and J genes are TRBV6-1 and TRBJ2-2, with D possibly matching TRBD2 (7 bases). Deletions cut 1 base from V and 7 bases from J, with 19 bases between. CDR1 is MNHNS, CDR2 SASEGT, per germline. This CDR3 has 17 amino acids. The CDR3 coding sequence is TGTGCCAGCAGTGAAGGGGCGGGGGCCCAAGAGGTCGGGGAGCTGTTTTTT. As protein: CASSEGAGAQEVGELFF.

This chain links TRBV5-1 with TRBJ2-1, with TRBD2 identical over 8 bases. This CDR3 is 13 amino acids long. From germline, CDR1 is SGHRS and CDR2 YFSETQ. V was clipped by 5 bases and J by 7 bases; unmatched bases: 5. DNA for the CDR3: TGCGCCAGCAGAGATAGCGGGGAAAATGAGCAGTTCTTC. Protein: CASRDSGENEQFF.

The chain is built from TRBV4-2 and TRBJ2-3, with 8 bases that match TRBD1. Germline CDR1 LGHNA, CDR2 YNFKEQ. The CDR3 consists of 16 residues. Trimming removed 0 bases from V and 5 bases from J; junction bases left unmatched: 7. The CDR3 sequence is CASSQEGQGAKDTQYF. The CDR3 bases are TGTGCCAGCAGCCAAGAGGGGCAGGGGGCGAAAGATACGCAGTATTTT.

The chain employs TRBV28 and TRBJ2-1, with TRBD1 matching 10 bases. The CDR3 is 15 residues long. Losses at the gene ends were 5 bases for V and 7 bases for J; bases not matched to a gene: 8. Germline loops: CDR1 MDHEN, CDR2 SYDVKM. Here the CDR3 reads CASSTGTGALNEQFF. For the CDR3, the DNA is TGTGCCAGCAGTACCGGGACAGGGGCTCTTAATGAGCAGTTCTTC. The whole variable domain, remainder taken from reference TRBV28 and TRBJ2-1, is DVKVTQSSRYLVKRTGEKVFLECVQDMDHENMFWYRQDPGLGLRLIYFSYDVKMKEKGDIPEGYSVSREKKERFSLILESASTNQTSMYLCASSTGTGALNEQFFGPGTRLTVL.

The V and J genes are TRBV5-6 and TRBJ1-2; D is undetermined. Trimming stripped 1 base from V and 4 bases from J, with 11 bases between. The CDR3 loop spans 14 amino acids. Germline V gene sequence: CDR1 SGHDT, CDR2 YYEEEE. The CDR3 loop reads CASSLFRFGYGYTF. CDR3 DNA sequence: TGTGCCAGCAGCTTGTTTCGCTTCGGCTATGGCTACACCTTC. The whole variable domain, filled in from reference TRBV5-6 and TRBJ1-2, reads DAGVTQSPTHLIKTRGQQVTLRCSPKSGHDTVSWYQQALGQGPQFIFQYYEEEERQRGNFPDRFSGHQFPNYSSELNVNALLLGDSALYLCASSLFRFGYGYTFGSGTRLTVV.